This entry lists 11 T cell receptor beta chains sequenced from one sample in a study of T cell responses to AZD1222 COVID-19 vaccine. The method was immunoSEQ multiplex PCR; TCRdb's version includes in-frame clones alone and lacks a portion of them. The sample has over 100,000 clones; 91% are singletons. Sequenced material: peripheral blood, taken on day 0 of AZD1222 vaccination. The receptors shown here come from an adult in good health.

The chain combines TRBV7-9 with TRBJ2-7; D is unresolved. The V end was cut by 3 bases, the J end by 2 bases, with 8 bases between. CDR1 and CDR2 (germline): SEHNR, FQNEAQ (reference sequence). The CDR3 totals 13 residues. CDR3 amino acids: CASSFSTTYEQYF. In nucleotides, the CDR3 is TGTGCCAGCAGCTTCAGTACAACCTACGAGCAGTACTTC.

The chain joins TRBV4-1 to TRBJ1-2, with a weak D call TRBD1 (5 bases). The length of the CDR3 is 15 residues. Trimming cost V 0 bases and J 8 bases, with 16 bases left between them. From germline, CDR1 is MGHRA and CDR2 YSYEKL. As DNA, the CDR3 is TGCGCCAGCAGCCAAGAGGAGACAGCTTACTCGGGCTACACCTTC. It translates to CASSQEETAYSGYTF.

As for this clone: One end of the junction fails to match germline, which may point to a read error. V is TRBV7-7 and J is TRBJ1-3, with D uncertain. There are 15 residues in the CDR3. The germline CDR1 and CDR2 sequences are SSHAT and FNYEAQ (reference sequence). CDR3 DNA sequence: TGTGCTAGCAGCTTACGGTACGGCTCTGGAAACACCATATATTTT. This translates into CASSLRYGSGNTIYF.

The chain recombines TRBV6-6 with TRBJ2-4; the D gene could be TRBD1 or TRBD2 (5 bases each). The CDR3 extends over 15 amino acids. CDR1 is MNHNY and CDR2 is SVGAGI in the germline V gene (reference sequence). The V end lost 4 bases, the J end lost 12 bases, and 22 bases lay between the germline ends. CDR3 in amino acids: CASSSITWDPPYQYF. The CDR3 bases are TGTGCCAGCAGTTCGATCACCTGGGACCCCCCATATCAGTACTTC.

The rearrangement uses TRBV19 and TRBJ1-2; perhaps TRBD1 as D (5 bases). The CDR3 sequence is 13 residues long. The V end was cut by 9 bases, the J end by 2 bases, with 13 bases between. Looked up from germline, CDR1 is LNHDA and CDR2 is SQIVND (reference sequence). DNA for the CDR3: TGTGCCAGCAGACCTGGGGGGAACTATGGCTACACCTTC. It translates to CASRPGGNYGYTF.

The CDR3 DNA reads TGTGCCTGGAGTTCCCCGACAGAAAACTATGGCTACACCTTC. Translating it yields CAWSSPTENYGYTF. This chain uses TRBV30 with TRBJ1-2, with D tentatively TRBD1 (5 bases). The CDR3 is made up of 14 amino acids. V lost 2 bases to trimming and J lost 2 bases, with 12 bases between them. The germline V gene encodes CDR1 GTSNPN and CDR2 SVGIG (reference sequence).

The chain couples TRBV21-1 to TRBJ2-3; TRBD2, the D gene given by the table, was not confirmed from the DNA. TRBV21-1 is reported as a pseudogene. The CDR3 has 20 amino acids. The CDR3 sequence: CASSSQRGQLSGSGTDTQYF. CDR3 nucleotides: TGTGCCAGCAGCTCTCAGAGGGGACAGCTTAGCGGGAGCGGGACAGATACGCAGTATTTT.

This CDR3 reads CASSLVGFEGAFF. In DNA, the CDR3 is TGTGCCAGCAGCTTAGTAGGGTTCGAGGGGGCTTTCTTT. The chain employs TRBV11-2 and TRBJ1-1, with D perhaps matching TRBD1 (5 bases). In germline, CDR1 is SGHAT, CDR2 FQNNGV. With 1 base removed from V and 11 bases from J, the gap between germline ends came to 14 bases. The CDR3 spans 13 residues.

The chain carries TRBV2 and TRBJ1-5; D perhaps matches TRBD1 (6 bases). The germline V gene has CDR1 SNHLY and CDR2 FYNNEI. The V end lost 7 bases, the J end lost 1 base, and 8 bases lay between the germline ends. This CDR3 is built from 13 residues. CDR3 region: CASKGESNQPQHF. CDR3 bases: TGTGCCAGCAAGGGGGAGAGCAATCAGCCCCAGCATTTT.

For the CDR3, the DNA is TGTGCCAGCAGTATTGATAAGAACTATGGCTACACCTTC. It specifies CASSIDKNYGYTF. The chain is built from TRBV2 and TRBJ1-2, with D uncertain. The germline V and J ends were trimmed by 5 bases and 2 bases, with 9 bases remaining between them. The CDR3 contains 13 residues. The V gene's germline CDR1 is SNHLY and CDR2 FYNNEI.

With respect to this clone: Within the sample, other DNA sequences also encode this same CDR3. This chain joins TRBV4-2 and TRBJ1-1; no clear D. CDR1 and CDR2 (germline): LGHNA, YNFKEQ. V was trimmed by 0 bases and J by 5 bases, leaving 10 bases between them. The CDR3 contains 14 residues. The DNA of the CDR3 is TGTGCCAGCAGCCAAGATCTGGTGGAGACTGAAGCTTTCTTT. Translation: CASSQDLVETEAFF.